This T cell receptor beta chain was identified in a study of T cell clones after liver transplantation. Overall study: Tolerant meant at least one year fully off immunosuppression without liver enzymes above twice normal.

In regard to this clone: Its specificity is not known.

Only in-frame clones appear in the TCRdb table, and some are missing; sequencing was by immunoSEQ multiplex PCR. The sample includes 68,000 or so clones, nearly 95% of them seen just once. Findings of the study overall: Compared with third party-reactive sequences, donor-reactive ones declined more, independent of withdrawal success.

The V segment lost 4 bases and the J segment 3 bases; nucleotides outside the gene matches: 3. The CDR3 runs to 14 residues. Germline V gives CDR1 ENHRY, CDR2 SYGVKD. Sorting of unstimulated PBMCs yielded separate CD3+CD4+ and CD3+CD8+ fractions. This receptor was obtained from a human patient who received a liver transplant. Part of the T cell pool may stem from the graft donor. The genes are TRBV10-3 and TRBJ2-5; 9 nucleotides align to TRBD2. Sequenced material: CD4+ T cells from blood, taken approximately 26 months after liver transplant. The CDR3 coding sequence is TGTGCCATCAGTGCTAGCGGGACAGAAGAGACCCAGTACTTC. Translated, it gives CAISASGTEETQYF.